The 6 T cell receptor beta chains reported below all come from one sample, sequenced in a study of shared clonotypes between healthy human individuals. Selected positively for CCR7 and CD45RO-negative, naive CD8 cells excluded terminally differentiated effector memory CD45RA+ cells. Assay: immunoSEQ multiplex PCR; the TCRdb copy retains only in-frame clones and omits some. The sample lists 800,000 or so clones, around 96% occurring once. Input material: naive CD8+ T cells sorted from blood. The receptors stem from a man younger than 45 in good health.

Written as DNA, the CDR3 is TGTGCCAGCAGCTCCCTCCTGGATAGAAGCCCCTACGAGCAGTACTTC. This encodes CASSSLLDRSPYEQYF. The V and J genes are TRBV5-6 and TRBJ2-7, with D unclear. CDR3 length equals 16 residues. V was trimmed by 3 bases and J by 2 bases, leaving 18 bases between them. The germline V gene encodes CDR1 SGHDT and CDR2 YYEEEE.

V usage is TRBV27 and J usage is TRBJ2-5; 12 bases map to TRBD2. The CDR3 totals 16 residues. V dropped 5 bases and J dropped 5; count of bases not matched to a gene: 9. Looked up from germline, CDR1 is MNHEY and CDR2 is SMNVEV (reference sequence). For the CDR3, the DNA is TGTGCCAGCAGTCCCCTGACTAGCGGGAGCCAGGAGACCCAGTACTTC. The encoded protein is CASSPLTSGSQETQYF.

The V and J genes are TRBV27 and TRBJ2-7; TRBD1 matches at 7 bases. With V trimmed by 5 bases and J by 3 bases, 13 bases remained unmatched. Germline V CDR1 and CDR2: MNHEY, SMNVEV (reference sequence). The CDR3 consists of 16 residues. The CDR3 here is CASSISQGHIGYEQYF. DNA for the CDR3: TGTGCCAGCAGTATTTCACAGGGGCACATAGGCTACGAGCAGTACTTC.

This rearrangement joins TRBV6-5 to TRBJ1-1, with D possibly being TRBD1 (5 bases). Germline V lookup: CDR1 MNHEY, CDR2 SVGAGI. With 2 bases removed from V and 4 bases from J, the gap between germline ends came to 8 bases. This CDR3 comprises 13 residues. CDR3 sequence reads: CASSYRGATEAFF. For the CDR3, the DNA is TGTGCCAGCAGTTACCGAGGGGCCACTGAAGCTTTCTTT.

The chain uses TRBV6-1 and TRBJ2-2; 9 bases map to TRBD2. Germline-derived CDR1 and CDR2 are MNHNS and SASEGT. The CDR3 extends over 15 amino acids. The ends lost 9 bases at V and 5 bases at J; junction bases unmatched: 10. The CDR3 protein is CASARGRAGTGELFF. CDR3 nucleotide sequence: TGTGCCAGTGCCCGCGGGAGGGCCGGAACCGGGGAGCTGTTTTTT.

The chain couples TRBV7-8 to TRBJ2-1; no reliable D call. This CDR3 has 12 amino acids. Trimming pared 1 base from V and 4 bases from J, leaving 2 bases between. Per the germline V gene, CDR1 is SGHVS and CDR2 is FQNEAQ. The CDR3 DNA sequence: TGTGCCAGCAGCTTAGGGTACAATGAGCAGTTCTTC. Protein: CASSLGYNEQFF.